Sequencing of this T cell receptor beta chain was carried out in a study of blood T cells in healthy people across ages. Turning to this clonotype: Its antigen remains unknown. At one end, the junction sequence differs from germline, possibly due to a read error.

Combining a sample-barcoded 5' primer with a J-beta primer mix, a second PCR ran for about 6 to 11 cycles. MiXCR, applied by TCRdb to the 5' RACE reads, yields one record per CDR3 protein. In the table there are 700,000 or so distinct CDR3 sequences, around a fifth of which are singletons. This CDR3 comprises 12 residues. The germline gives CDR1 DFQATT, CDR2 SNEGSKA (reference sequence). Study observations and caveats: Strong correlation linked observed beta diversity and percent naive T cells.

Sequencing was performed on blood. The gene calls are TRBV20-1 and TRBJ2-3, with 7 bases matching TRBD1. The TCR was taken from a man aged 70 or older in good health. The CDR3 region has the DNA TGCAGTGCTAGCGACAGGGCAGATACGCAGTGTTTT. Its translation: CSASDRADTQCF.